One sample yielded the 28 T cell receptor beta chains listed below, sequenced in a study of blood T cell repertoires in COVID-19. Measured with immunoSEQ multiplex PCR; TCRdb has only the in-frame clones, and not every one. The sample lists over 200,000 clones; 70% to 90% were seen once. The sequencing sample was made of peripheral blood. The source of these receptors is a woman in her 50s with active or convalescent COVID-19.

The rearrangement links TRBV15 to TRBJ2-3; 11 bases match TRBD2. This CDR3 has 18 amino acids. Looked up from germline, CDR1 is LNHNV and CDR2 is YYDKDF (reference sequence). V lost 0 bases to trimming and J lost 0 bases; unmatched junction nucleotides: 5. In DNA form, the CDR3 reads TGTGCCACCAGCAGAGATTGGACTAGCGGGCCTAGCACAGATACGCAGTATTTT. Its translation is CATSRDWTSGPSTDTQYF.

This clone was recorded once. The rearrangement uses TRBV19 and TRBJ2-6; D possibly corresponds to TRBD2 (6 bases). Trimming stripped 1 base from V and 3 bases from J, with 10 bases between. The length of the CDR3 is 16 residues. Per germline, CDR1 LNHDA and CDR2 SQIVND (reference sequence). CDR3 sequence: CASSIGRTNGANVLTF. The DNA of the CDR3 is TGTGCCAGTAGTATAGGTCGGACTAATGGGGCCAACGTCCTGACTTTC.

This chain joins TRBV7-3 and TRBJ2-7; 11 nucleotides match TRBD1. V was pared by 5 bases and J by 3 bases, with 6 bases of the junction left unmatched. There are 15 residues in the CDR3. Germline V gene data show CDR1 as SGHTA and CDR2 as FQGTGA. Here the CDR3 reads CASSEAGTGGYEQYF. CDR3 nucleotide sequence: TGTGCCAGCAGCGAAGCCGGGACAGGGGGCTACGAGCAGTACTTC.

Details on this clone: Other DNA sequences of this sample code for an identical CDR3. The chain links TRBV3-1 (or the pseudogene TRBV3-2) to TRBJ1-5; TRBD1 matches 12 bases. From germline, CDR1 is LGHDT and CDR2 YNNKEL (reference sequence). V shed 3 bases, J shed 6 bases, and the junction held 3 bases outside the gene matches. The CDR3 extends over 15 amino acids. CDR3 protein: CASSQGTGGFQPQHF. DNA of the CDR3: TGTGCCAGCAGCCAGGGGACAGGGGGCTTTCAGCCCCAGCATTTT.

V gene TRBV7-2 combines with J gene TRBJ1-6; D might be TRBD1 (5 bases). Trimming shortened V by 7 bases and J by 11 bases, and 15 bases separated the two germline ends. Germline V lookup: CDR1 SGHTA, CDR2 FQGNSA. The CDR3 is made up of 13 amino acids. The CDR3 nucleotides are TGTGCCAGCACCCCGGGGGGGACCCCACCCCTCCACTTT. Its translation: CASTPGGTPPLHF.

CDR3 residues: CASSRLRDKSSGNTIYF. The DNA for the CDR3 is TGTGCCAGCAGCCGACTCCGGGACAAGAGCTCTGGAAACACCATATATTTT. The genes are TRBV7-9 and TRBJ1-3; possibly TRBD1 for D (6 bases). The ends were cut back, 5 bases at V and 0 bases at J, with 17 bases in the middle. The CDR3 loop spans 17 amino acids. CDR1 is SEHNR, CDR2 FQNEAQ, per germline (reference sequence).

V is TRBV5-8 and J is TRBJ2-7, with D possibly TRBD2 on 5 matching bases. Per germline, CDR1 SGHTS and CDR2 YDEGEE. V lost 1 base and J 1 base, leaving 12 bases between the germline ends. CDR3 length equals 15 residues. CDR3 residues: CASSLPGSESYEQYV. The DNA of the CDR3 is TGTGCCAGCAGCTTGCCGGGAAGCGAATCCTACGAGCAGTACGTC.

The chain uses TRBV24-1 and TRBJ2-3; TRBD2 aligns across 8 bases. Losses at the gene ends were 9 bases for V and 5 bases for J; bases not matched to a gene: 12. From germline, CDR1 is KGHDR and CDR2 SFDVKD. The CDR3 covers 15 residues. The CDR3 coding sequence is TGTGCCACCCGCCAAGGGGCGGGGGGAATAGATACGCAGTATTTT. It is translated as CATRQGAGGIDTQYF.

The chain joins TRBV28 to TRBJ2-7; 7 nucleotides match TRBD1. Trimming took 5 bases from V and 4 from J; bases not matched to a gene: 5. Germline V lookup: CDR1 MDHEN, CDR2 SYDVKM. This CDR3 region has 13 residues. The CDR3 loop reads CASSPSTGYEQYF. For the CDR3, the DNA is TGTGCCAGCAGTCCATCGACAGGGTACGAGCAGTACTTC.

V usage is TRBV11-2 and J usage is TRBJ2-2; tentative D call: TRBD1 (5 bases). Trimming shortened V by 1 base and J by 7 bases, and 13 bases separated the two germline ends. The CDR3 consists of 15 residues. Germline CDR1 is SGHAT and CDR2 is FQNNGV. CDR3 amino acids: CASSLVQVNGGELFF. CDR3 DNA: TGTGCCAGCAGCTTAGTACAGGTTAACGGCGGGGAGCTGTTTTTT.

This chain links TRBV2 with TRBJ1-1; D unclear. V lost 8 bases and J lost 1, with 14 bases in between. Germline V lookup: CDR1 SNHLY, CDR2 FYNNEI. CDR3 length: 14 amino acids. This chain's CDR3 is CASGRGQKNTEAFF. DNA of the CDR3: TGTGCCAGCGGGCGAGGGCAGAAGAACACTGAAGCTTTCTTT.

With respect to this clone: An end of the junction differs from the germline gene, which may be a read error. The chain is built from TRBV20-1 and TRBJ1-1; D is possibly TRBD1 (5 bases). Germline CDR1 and CDR2: DFQATT and SNEGSKA (reference sequence). There are 11 residues in the CDR3. CDR3 in amino acids: CSAPRDLDRIF. The CDR3 region has the DNA TGCAGTGCCCCGCGGGACCTTGATAGGATCTTT.

This chain links TRBV7-2 with TRBJ2-1; 12 nucleotides agree with TRBD2. Per the germline V gene, CDR1 is SGHTA and CDR2 is FQGNSA. The CDR3 consists of 14 residues. V was clipped by 1 base and J by 9 bases; unmatched bases: 1. In DNA form, the CDR3 reads TGTGCCAGCAGCTTAGGGACTAGCGGGGCTGAGCAGTTCTTC. Amino acids: CASSLGTSGAEQFF.

This clone was seen once. The V call is TRBV3-1 (or the pseudogene TRBV3-2), the J call TRBJ1-5; possibly TRBD1 for D (5 bases). From germline, CDR1 is LGHDT and CDR2 YNNKEL (reference sequence). The V and J ends lost 2 bases and 7 bases respectively, with 15 bases between them. The CDR3 length is 15 residues. CDR3 bases: TGTGCCAGCAGCCAACAGTCAACGGGGGGACAGCCCCAGCATTTT. This encodes CASSQQSTGGQPQHF.

The chain employs TRBV30 and TRBJ1-5; the match to TRBD1 covers 7 bases. The junction had 9 bases not matched to a gene; V was cut back by 6 bases and J by 4 bases. The CDR3 spans 14 residues. The germline CDR1 and CDR2 sequences are GTSNPN and SVGIG (reference sequence). The CDR3 DNA is TGTGCCTGCCAGATGACAGGGTATAATCAGCCCCAGCATTTT. Translated: CACQMTGYNQPQHF.

The sample holds one count of this clone. The chain links TRBV6-1 to TRBJ2-7; 9 bases line up with TRBD1. The CDR3 has 16 amino acids. Germline V lookup: CDR1 MNHNS, CDR2 SASEGT. J lost 2 bases, V lost 0 bases, and 5 bases had no gene match. The CDR3 loop is CASSEAAGQGPYEQYF. In nucleotides, the CDR3 is TGTGCCAGCAGTGAAGCTGCGGGACAGGGTCCCTACGAGCAGTACTTC.

The chain couples TRBV29-1 to TRBJ1-1, with unresolved D. Trimming stripped 2 bases from V and 4 bases from J, with 8 bases between. The CDR3 is made up of 12 amino acids. Germline-derived CDR1 and CDR2 are SQVTM and ANQGSEA. In DNA form, the CDR3 reads TGCAGCGTTGAAATTGCGTCCACTGAAGCTTTCTTT. Amino acid sequence: CSVEIASTEAFF.

In its sample, this clone was seen a few times. Other DNA sequences of this sample code for an identical CDR3. V gene TRBV12-3 or TRBV12-4 combines with J gene TRBJ1-5; D ambiguous. The V end was cut by 2 bases, the J end by 3 bases, with 5 bases between. This CDR3 has 13 residues. This CDR3 reads CASSLSSNQPQHF. Here the CDR3 DNA reads TGTGCCAGCAGTTTATCCTCCAATCAGCCCCAGCATTTT.

The genes are TRBV11-2 and TRBJ1-6; D unresolved. The germline gives CDR1 SGHAT, CDR2 FQNNGV. The CDR3 consists of 16 residues. V was pared by 4 bases and J by 10 bases, with 20 bases between. In DNA, the CDR3 is TGTGCCAGCAGCTCTCTACATGTACACACGGGATCACCCCTCCACTTT. Translating gives CASSSLHVHTGSPLHF. Full variable domain (remainder filled in from reference TRBV11-2 and TRBJ1-6): EAGVAQSPRYKIIEKRQSVAFWCNPISGHATLYWYQQILGQGPKLLIQFQNNGVVDDSQLPKDRFSAERLKGVDSTLKIQPAKLEDSAVYLCASSSLHVHTGSPLHFGNGTRLTVT.

The chain couples TRBV11-2 to TRBJ1-1; possible D gene TRBD1, 6 bases. Germline V lookup: CDR1 SGHAT, CDR2 FQNNGV. V shed 6 bases and J shed 1 base, with 27 bases lying between them. The CDR3 extends over 19 amino acids. The CDR3 region is CASRIVIGQSPAENTEAFF. The CDR3 DNA reads as TGTGCCAGCAGGATAGTCATAGGACAGTCCCCGGCCGAGAACACTGAAGCTTTCTTT.

This chain joins TRBV7-2 and TRBJ1-3; possible D gene TRBD1, 6 bases. The germline CDR1 and CDR2 sequences are SGHTA and FQGNSA. The CDR3 extends over 15 amino acids. V was clipped by 1 base and J by 4 bases, with 11 bases between them. CDR3: CASSLGGTRGNTIYF. The CDR3 DNA reads TGTGCCAGCAGCTTAGGTGGGACAAGAGGAAACACCATATATTTT.

The chain uses TRBV2 and TRBJ2-5, with 8 bases matching TRBD1. The CDR3 runs 14 residues. Germline V CDR1 and CDR2: SNHLY, FYNNEI. The J segment lost 5 bases and the V segment lost 4 bases, leaving 6 bases of the junction unmatched. The CDR3 region is CASSGRTGPETQYF. The CDR3 bases are TGTGCCAGCAGTGGTCGGACAGGGCCGGAGACCCAGTACTTC.

The V call is TRBV9, the J call TRBJ2-5; 12 nucleotides line up with TRBD1. Germline-derived CDR1 and CDR2 are SGDLS and YYNGEE. CDR3 size: 18 residues. The J segment lost 1 base and the V segment lost 3 bases, leaving 10 bases of the junction unmatched. The CDR3 spells CASSAATPGQGAQETQYF. CDR3 sequence (DNA): TGTGCCAGCAGCGCCGCCACCCCGGGACAGGGGGCCCAAGAGACCCAGTACTTC.

The chain joins TRBV7-9 to TRBJ1-2, with 7 bases lining up with TRBD1. The CDR3 is 14 amino acids. Per germline, CDR1 SEHNR and CDR2 FQNEAQ (reference sequence). V was clipped by 6 bases and J by 6 bases; unmatched bases: 10. CDR3 DNA sequence: TGTGCCAGCAGTTCTAGTGACAGGGAACATGGCTACACCTTC. It encodes CASSSSDREHGYTF.

J is TRBJ2-3 and V is TRBV6-6; the match to TRBD1 covers 7 bases. The CDR3 contains 13 residues. The junction had 2 bases not matched to a gene; V was cut back by 7 bases and J by 1 base. Per germline, CDR1 MNHNY and CDR2 SVGAGI (reference sequence). CDR3: CASTDRGTDTQYF. The CDR3 region has the DNA TGTGCCAGCACAGACAGGGGCACAGATACGCAGTATTTT.

This sequence joins TRBV10-2 and TRBJ1-1, with 7 nucleotides matching TRBD1. V lost 2 bases and J lost 5; bases outside the gene matches: 11. Germline CDR1 and CDR2: WSHSY and SAAADI. The CDR3 is 16 residues long. As DNA, the CDR3 is TGCGCCAGCAGTGAGCGTAGCAGGGGGAGAGATACTGAAGCTTTCTTT. It is translated as CASSERSRGRDTEAFF.

This clone was picked up many times. The V and J genes are TRBV19 and TRBJ1-6, with TRBD1 matching 11 bases. With V trimmed by 6 bases and J by 10 bases, 5 bases remained unmatched. This CDR3 contains 14 residues. CDR1 and CDR2 from the germline V gene are LNHDA and SQIVND (reference sequence). CDR3 DNA sequence: TGTGCCAGTAGCCGGGACAGGGGGAAATCACCCCTCCACTTT. It is translated as CASSRDRGKSPLHF.

The rearrangement links TRBV30 to TRBJ1-5, with TRBD1 matching 8 bases. The CDR3 has 13 residues. From germline, CDR1 is GTSNPN and CDR2 SVGIG (reference sequence). The CDR3, as DNA: TGTGCTGTATCGGACAGGGCTAATCAGCCCCAGCATTTT. Translated, it gives CAVSDRANQPQHF.